Presented here are 10 T cell receptor beta chains from one specimen sequenced in a study of early T cells in non-severe SARS-CoV-2 infection. TCRdb recomputed calls from the 5' RACE reads with MiXCR, one row per CDR3 protein. The sample has 80,000 or so distinct CDR3 sequences, more than 12% seen once. The sequenced material came from whole blood. The receptors were gathered from an adult who was a healthcare worker with PCR-confirmed SARS-CoV-2 infection or an uninfected control (not recorded which).

This clonotype was counted a few times. This chain connects TRBV7-6 to TRBJ2-1; D gene unclear. The CDR3 length is 13 residues. V lost 2 bases, J lost 4 bases, and 6 bases lay in between. CDR1 is SGHVS and CDR2 is FNYEAQ in the germline V gene. The CDR3 loop reads CASSLSHYNEQFF. The DNA for the CDR3 is TGTGCCAGCAGCTTAAGCCATTACAATGAGCAGTTCTTC. Full variable domain (outside the CDR3, taken from reference TRBV7-6 and TRBJ2-1): GAGVSQSPRYKVTKRGQDVALRCDPISGHVSLYWYRQALGQGPEFLTYFNYEAQQDKSGLPNDRFSAERPEGSISTLTIQRTEQRDSAMYRCASSLSHYNEQFFGPGTRLTVL.

This clonotype has at least ten counts. This chain connects TRBV7-3 to TRBJ1-1; D unclear. The germline gives CDR1 SGHTA, CDR2 FQGTGA. Trimming shortened V by 5 bases and J by 4 bases, and 17 bases separated the two germline ends. This CDR3 spans 15 amino acids. This chain's CDR3 is CASSNPVSGSTEAFF. The CDR3 nucleotides are TGTGCCAGCAGCAACCCTGTATCCGGGTCCACTGAAGCTTTCTTT.

This clonotype came up once. The chain links TRBV27 to TRBJ1-4; no clear D gene. There are 15 residues in the CDR3. V lost 6 bases to trimming and J lost 4 bases, with 15 bases between them. Germline V gene sequence: CDR1 MNHEY, CDR2 SMNVEV (reference sequence). The CDR3 coding sequence is TGTGCCAGCAGGTCCCGGACGGAGTATAATGAAAAACTGTTTTTT. Residues: CASRSRTEYNEKLFF.

This clonotype was counted only a few times. The V gene is TRBV6-6, the J gene TRBJ2-7; the match to TRBD1 covers 7 bases. CDR1 and CDR2 (germline): MNHNY, SVGAGI (reference sequence). J lost 2 bases, V lost 0 bases, and 4 bases had no gene match. This CDR3 has 15 amino acids. DNA of the CDR3: TGTGCCAGCAGTTACTCGACAGGGTGGCCCTACGAGCAGTACTTC. Translating gives CASSYSTGWPYEQYF.

Many counts were recorded for this clonotype. V usage is TRBV5-4 and J usage is TRBJ1-2; TRBD1 is a possible D gene (5 bases). CDR3 size: 15 residues. The germline V gene encodes CDR1 SGHNT and CDR2 YYREEE (reference sequence). Trimming took 0 bases from V and 4 from J, leaving 13 bases between them. As DNA, the CDR3 is TGTGCCAGCAGCTTGGGGGAGACGGGGCCCTATGGCTACACCTTC. Translation: CASSLGETGPYGYTF.

CDR3 coding DNA: TGTGCCAGTAGTTTAGGGCCTAGCGGGAGCAATGAGCAGTTCTTC. Translated, it gives CASSLGPSGSNEQFF. This sequence joins TRBV19 and TRBJ2-1; 10 bases are a match to TRBD2. V lost 5 bases to trimming and J lost 6 bases; unmatched junction nucleotides: 7. This CDR3 comprises 15 residues. Germline V gives CDR1 LNHDA, CDR2 SQIVND (reference sequence).

This clonotype occurred many times. The rearrangement uses TRBV29-1 and TRBJ2-3; tentatively, D is TRBD1 (5 bases). Germline V gene lookup returns CDR1 SQVTM and CDR2 ANQGSEA. This CDR3 is built from 15 residues. Trimming left V 7 bases short and J 4 bases short, with 21 bases between. The CDR3 region is CSAEPGHRQADTQYF. CDR3 DNA sequence: TGCAGCGCGGAGCCCGGACACCGGCAGGCAGATACGCAGTATTTT.

The sample holds many counts of this clonotype. The gene calls are TRBV11-3 and TRBJ2-2; D possibly corresponds to TRBD2 (5 bases). Germline CDR1 is SGHNT and CDR2 is YENEEA. The CDR3 is 15 amino acids. V was clipped by 4 bases and J by 6 bases, with 15 bases between them. This CDR3 is CASSSLRGSAGELFF. The CDR3, as DNA: TGTGCCAGCAGCTCCCTCCGCGGGTCTGCCGGGGAGCTGTTTTTT. The variable domain in full, completed from reference TRBV11-3 and TRBJ2-2, reads EAGVVQSPRYKIIEKKQPVAFWCNPISGHNTLYWYLQNLGQGPELLIRYENEEAVDDSQLPKDRFSAERLKGVDSTLKIQPAELGDSAVYLCASSSLRGSAGELFFGEGSRLTVL.

Ten or more counts support this clonotype. The rearrangement uses TRBV28 and TRBJ2-7; D may be TRBD1 or TRBD2 (5 bases each). The V and J ends lost 4 bases and 2 bases respectively, with 12 bases between them. The CDR3 extends over 14 amino acids. The germline CDR1 and CDR2 sequences are MDHEN and SYDVKM. CDR3 in amino acids: CASSSGTSPYEQYF. In nucleotides, the CDR3 is TGTGCCAGCAGTTCCGGGACGTCTCCCTACGAGCAGTACTTC.

This chain uses TRBV19 with TRBJ2-2; D remains unclear. Trimming removed 8 bases at V and 5 bases at J, with 9 bases between. Germline-derived CDR1 and CDR2 are LNHDA and SQIVND (reference sequence). CDR3 length equals 12 residues. This CDR3 reads CASHFGTGELFF. The CDR3 DNA is TGTGCCAGTCACTTCGGGACCGGGGAGCTGTTTTTT.